The rows below give T cell receptor beta chains drawn from one sample of a study of T-cell memory formation after mild COVID-19. TCRdb itself ran the 5' RACE reads through MiXCR, one entry per CDR3 protein. The table has 560,000 or so distinct CDR3 sequences, roughly 17% seen once. Sequencing used PBMCs or a T cell subset sorted from them (not recorded which). These receptors were taken from an adult woman who had mild COVID-19 (a few samples of this study predate the infection). Cell type and time point are not known. Both conserved end residues are part of each CDR3. The D gene is left open where the match is weak. Some rows have no size entry. The others give once, few or many, or a class for an expanded clone.

>few|TRBJ2-1|TRBD1|TRBV2
TGTGCCAGCACGGATGGAGCTAGGGGGCGGTTCTTC
CASTDGARGRFF
>many|TRBJ2-3|TRBD1|TRBV7-2
TGTGCCAGCAGAGGACAGGGGGCTAGGACAGATACGCAGTATTTT
CASRGQGARTDTQYF
>-|TRBJ2-1|-|TRBV7-3
TGTGCCAGCGCACCAAAGGAGGGATCCTACAATGAGCAGTTCTTC
CASAPKEGSYNEQFF
>once|TRBJ1-2|-|TRBV29-1
TGCAGCGTTGAAGGGCAGCCATCCTGGGGGAATAGGGACTATGGCTACACCTTC
CSVEGQPSWGNRDYGYTF
>few|TRBJ2-1|-|TRBV7-6
TGTGCCAGCAGCTTCTCGACGGGCCCGTACAATGAGCAGTTCTTC
CASSFSTGPYNEQFF
>few|TRBJ1-6|-|TRBV5-1
TGCGCCAGCAGCTTGGTAGGCAGGGTCCGTACTGATTCACCCCTCCACTTT
CASSLVGRVRTDSPLHF
>few|TRBJ2-5|-|TRBV6-6
TGTGCCAGCAGTTACACAAGTCGGGAGACCCAGTACTTC
CASSYTSRETQYF
>few|TRBJ1-4|TRBD1|TRBV7-4
TGTGCCGGACCGGGACAGGGAAACTCCTTTAATGAAAAACTGTTTTTT
CAGPGQGNSFNEKLFF
>-|TRBJ1-2|-|TRBV4-2
TGTGCCAGCAGCCAAGAGGTCGCGATCTATGGCTACACCTTC
CASSQEVAIYGYTF
>few|TRBJ2-7|TRBD2|TRBV29-1
TGCAGCGTGTATAGCGGGAGTGATGCCTACGAGCAGTACTTC
CSVYSGSDAYEQYF
>few|TRBJ2-7|TRBD1|TRBV7-9
TGTGCCAGCGAGGTAGGGACAGGGGCCTACGAGCAGTACTTC
CASEVGTGAYEQYF
>few|TRBJ2-3|TRBD2|TRBV7-6
TGTGCCAGCAGCTTAACACTAGCGGCCACAGATACGCAGTATTTT
CASSLTLAATDTQYF
>few|TRBJ2-1|TRBD2|TRBV5-1
TGCGCCAGCAGCTTGGCCATGGGACTAGCGGGAGATAATGAGCAGTTCTTC
CASSLAMGLAGDNEQFF
>-|TRBJ2-3|TRBD1|TRBV19
TGTGCCAGTAGACCTCCGGGACAGGGGGCCGGTGATACGCAGTATTTT
CASRPPGQGAGDTQYF
>-|TRBJ1-2|-|TRBV5-4
TGTGCCAGCAGCGGCGGAGGAGGATGGGGTAACTATGGCTACACCTTC
CASSGGGGWGNYGYTF
>few|TRBJ2-5|TRBD1|TRBV7-3
TGTGCCAGCAGCTTAGATCAGGGGGTGGGAGAGACCCAGTACTTC
CASSLDQGVGETQYF
>few|TRBJ2-1|-|TRBV2
TGTGCCAGCAGTGAATACACAGAGGAGTTCTTC
CASSEYTEEFF
>few|TRBJ2-1|TRBD2|TRBV11-2
TGTGCCAGCAGCTTAGTCGCGGGGGGGCGATATGAGCAGTTCTTC
CASSLVAGGRYEQFF
>-|TRBJ1-2|TRBD1|TRBV7-6
TGTGCCAGCAGCTTGACAGGGGGCCTTGGCTACACCTTC
CASSLTGGLGYTF
>few|TRBJ2-1|-|TRBV2
TGTGCCAGCAGCCGGAAGAGCTCCTACAATGAGCAGTTCTTC
CASSRKSSYNEQFF
>few|TRBJ1-1|-|TRBV12-3/TRBV12-4
TGTGCCAGCAGTTCCGGGACGGGGGCTGAAGCTTTCTTT
CASSSGTGAEAFF